These 32 T cell receptor beta chains share one sample of origin, sequenced in a study of intratumoral heterogeneity in liver cancer. Tumour samples came from separate, distinct regions of the hepatocellular carcinoma nodule. Assay used: immunoSEQ multiplex PCR; TCRdb lists only in-frame clones, some missing. In the table there are 6,600 or so clones, 55% of which are singletons. The sequencing used tumor tissue, collected before any cancer treatment. The receptors stem from a man in his 70s with hepatocellular carcinoma.

In its sample, this clone ranks as large. This rearrangement joins TRBV27 to TRBJ1-2, with D possibly TRBD1 on 6 matching bases. This CDR3 is 14 amino acids long. The V end was cut by 6 bases, the J end by 2 bases, with 13 bases between. Germline lookup yields CDR1 MNHEY and CDR2 SMNVEV (reference sequence). CDR3 DNA sequence: TGTGCCAGCAGGGTCTCTCAGGGGAACTATGGCTACACCTTC. Amino acids: CASRVSQGNYGYTF.

The V gene is TRBV5-4, the J gene TRBJ1-5, with a possible D match to TRBD1 (6 bases). The CDR3 length is 14 residues. Per germline, CDR1 SGHNT and CDR2 YYREEE (reference sequence). V was pared by 1 base and J by 7 bases, with 12 bases between. The CDR3 DNA follows: TGTGCCAGCAGCTTGTACCCAGGGGACCAGCCCCAGCATTTT. It codes for CASSLYPGDQPQHF.

Sample share makes this clone medium-sized. The rearrangement links TRBV7-3 to TRBJ2-7; perhaps D is TRBD1 or TRBD2 (5 bases each). Between the trimmed V and J ends, which lost 8 bases and 6 bases, there was a span of 17 bases. Germline loops: CDR1 SGHTA, CDR2 FQGTGA. This CDR3 region has 13 residues. For the CDR3, the DNA is TGTGCCAGCTCCCCGGGGCCAAGGGGCGAGCAGTACTTC. Translated, it gives CASSPGPRGEQYF.

This clone came up a few times. V gene TRBV2 combines with J gene TRBJ2-5; D gene unclear. CDR1 and CDR2 from the germline V gene are SNHLY and FYNNEI. The CDR3 extends over 12 amino acids. V lost 2 bases, J lost 4 bases, and 5 bases lay in between. The CDR3 protein is CASSEIRETQYF. As DNA, the CDR3 is TGTGCCAGCAGTGAAATACGAGAGACCCAGTACTTC.

The genes are TRBV12-3 or TRBV12-4 and TRBJ1-5, with D possibly TRBD1 on 5 matching bases. V was cut by 6 bases and J by 6 bases, with 12 bases left in between. The CDR3 spans 13 residues. The CDR3 DNA reads TGTGCCAGCAGCCTCGCTGGGGGTCAGCCCCAGCATTTT. This gives the protein CASSLAGGQPQHF.

The V gene is TRBV18, the J gene TRBJ1-5; D gene unclear. From germline, CDR1 is KGHSH and CDR2 LQKENI. The CDR3 extends over 16 amino acids. V lost 4 bases, J lost 0 bases, and 13 bases lay in between. The CDR3 sequence: CASSLEHGVSNQPQHF. CDR3 sequence (DNA): TGTGCCAGCTCACTAGAACACGGGGTTAGCAATCAGCCCCAGCATTTT.

In its sample, this clone was seen a few times. The sample holds other DNA sequences that translate to the same CDR3. V usage is TRBV12-3 or TRBV12-4 and J usage is TRBJ1-5; possibly TRBD1 for D (5 bases). The CDR3 covers 13 residues. The germline V and J ends were trimmed by 2 bases and 5 bases, with 7 bases remaining between them. CDR3 sequence reads: CASSLTGDQPQHF. CDR3 DNA: TGTGCCAGCAGTTTAACGGGGGATCAGCCCCAGCATTTT.

The V and J genes are TRBV21-1 and TRBJ2-7; the table gives TRBD1 as D, unverified against the DNA. TRBV21-1 is tagged as a pseudogene. The CDR3 runs to 16 residues. CDR3 amino acids: CASSKARDREPHEQYF. Here the CDR3 DNA reads TGTGCCAGCAGCAAAGCGAGGGACAGGGAGCCCCACGAGCAGTACTTC.

CDR3 in amino acids: CASSSTTSGGPRAEQYV. The CDR3 bases are TGTGCCAGCAGCTCGACGACTAGCGGGGGGCCCCGGGCCGAGCAGTACGTC. This chain links TRBV7-9 with TRBJ2-7; 13 bases map to TRBD2. The junction had 12 bases not matched to a gene; V was cut back by 4 bases and J by 6 bases. The germline gives CDR1 SEHNR, CDR2 FQNEAQ (reference sequence). The CDR3 extends over 17 amino acids.

In its sample, this clone is medium-sized. The chain carries TRBV5-1 and TRBJ2-1, with TRBD2 matching 11 bases. Germline-derived CDR1 and CDR2 are SGHRS and YFSETQ. This CDR3 region has 15 residues. With V trimmed by 4 bases and J by 3 bases, 3 bases remained unmatched. As DNA, the CDR3 is TGCGCCAGCAGCCCCGGGACTAGCGGCTACAATGAGCAGTTCTTC. Translated: CASSPGTSGYNEQFF. The full variable domain, rest sourced from reference TRBV5-1 and TRBJ2-1, is KAGVTQTPRYLIKTRGQQVTLSCSPISGHRSVSWYQQTPGQGLQFLFEYFSETQRNKGNFPGRFSGRQFSNSRSEMNVSTLELGDSALYLCASSPGTSGYNEQFFGPGTRLTVL.

This clone was recorded only once. The chain combines TRBV6-1 with TRBJ1-2; D is uncertain. Germline assignment: CDR1 MNHNS and CDR2 SASEGT. This CDR3 has 16 amino acids. V was cut by 1 base and J by 3 bases, with 15 bases left in between. The DNA for the CDR3 is TGTGCCAGCAGTGAAGTGTGGGCGGGAGGGCACTATGGCTACACCTTC. Residues: CASSEVWAGGHYGYTF.

The rearrangement joins TRBV4-3 to TRBJ1-3; D is unclear. V dropped 4 bases and J dropped 0 bases, with 16 bases sitting between them. This CDR3 comprises 17 residues. In germline, CDR1 is LGHNA, CDR2 YSLEER. The CDR3 region is CASSPKAGAGSGNTIYF. The CDR3 coding sequence is TGCGCCAGCAGCCCGAAAGCGGGCGCGGGCTCTGGAAACACCATATATTTT.

This clone is medium-sized (0.01 to 0.1%) within its sample. This chain connects TRBV27 to TRBJ2-2; D may be TRBD1 (6 bases). Germline-derived CDR1 and CDR2 are MNHEY and SMNVEV (reference sequence). With 6 bases removed from V and 0 bases from J, the gap between germline ends came to 11 bases. CDR3 length equals 15 residues. CDR3 region: CASRPRGANTGELFF. Here the CDR3 DNA reads TGTGCCAGCAGACCCAGGGGCGCGAACACCGGGGAGCTGTTTTTT.

This chain connects TRBV5-5 to TRBJ2-5, with TRBD2 matching 9 bases. Germline values: CDR1 SGHKS, CDR2 YYEKEE (reference sequence). The CDR3 extends over 16 amino acids. With 1 base clipped from V and 1 base from J, the junction kept 5 bases outside the gene matches. CDR3 region: CASSLQAGGGQETQYF. CDR3 coding DNA: TGTGCCAGCAGCTTGCAAGCGGGGGGCGGCCAAGAGACCCAGTACTTC.

The J gene is TRBJ2-7, the V gene TRBV29-1, with TRBD2 matching over 9 bases. Germline CDR1 and CDR2: SQVTM and ANQGSEA. The CDR3 is made up of 16 amino acids. V lost 7 bases to trimming and J lost 0 bases; unmatched junction nucleotides: 13. CDR3 nucleotides: TGCAGCGGCTCGGTTGGGAGCGGGGGGCCCTCCTACGAGCAGTACTTC. Protein product: CSGSVGSGGPSYEQYF.

The CDR3: CASSNSGTSNEKLFF. CDR3 DNA: TGTGCCAGCAGCAATAGCGGGACCTCTAATGAAAAACTGTTTTTT. The rearrangement joins TRBV6-5 to TRBJ1-4, with a possible D match to TRBD1 (5 bases). This CDR3 is built from 15 residues. Looked up from germline, CDR1 is MNHEY and CDR2 is SVGAGI. V was clipped by 6 bases and J by 3 bases, with 14 bases between them.

V and J are TRBV6-2 or TRBV6-3 and TRBJ1-5; TRBD1 is a possible D gene (5 bases). Trimming cost V 3 bases and J 4 bases, with 13 bases left between them. The germline CDR1 and CDR2 sequences are MNHEY and SVGEGT. CDR3 size: 15 residues. CDR3 bases: TGTGCCAGCAGTTATAGCCAGGGCGTGAATCAGCCCCAGCATTTT. Its protein is CASSYSQGVNQPQHF.

The genes are TRBV7-8 and TRBJ2-1, with D maybe TRBD1 (6 bases). The CDR3 is 16 residues long. CDR1 and CDR2 (germline): SGHVS, FQNEAQ. The ends were cut back, 5 bases at V and 2 bases at J, with 16 bases in the middle. The chain's CDR3 is CASSPHARDTYNEQFF. The CDR3 DNA follows: TGTGCCAGCAGCCCCCACGCTCGGGACACCTACAATGAGCAGTTCTTC.

The gene calls are TRBV12-5 and TRBJ1-5; perhaps TRBD1 as D (6 bases). Germline V lookup: CDR1 LGHNT, CDR2 FRNRAP. The CDR3 runs to 14 residues. Trimming stripped 7 bases from V and 6 bases from J, with 16 bases between. CDR3 sequence: CASAPGGRVQPQHF. In DNA, the CDR3 is TGTGCTAGTGCCCCCGGGGGGCGCGTTCAGCCCCAGCATTTT.

This clone was detected a few times. The V and J genes are TRBV5-1 and TRBJ1-1; D is unclear. The V and J ends lost 0 bases and 2 bases respectively, with 8 bases between them. This CDR3 is built from 14 residues. Germline-derived CDR1 and CDR2 are SGHRS and YFSETQ. The CDR3 loop is CASSLASPNTEAFF. DNA of the CDR3: TGCGCCAGCAGCTTGGCATCCCCAAACACTGAAGCTTTCTTT.

V and J are TRBV25-1 and TRBJ1-5, with D tentatively TRBD1 (6 bases). The CDR3 runs 14 residues. V dropped 4 bases and J dropped 7 bases, with 14 bases sitting between them. The V gene's germline CDR1 is MGHDK and CDR2 SYGVNS. The CDR3 nucleotides read TGTGCCAGCAGTGGGCCAGGGGTAAACCAGCCCCAGCATTTT. Translation: CASSGPGVNQPQHF. Using reference TRBV25-1 and TRBJ1-5 for the parts outside the CDR3, the full variable domain is EADIYQTPRYLVIGTGKKITLECSQTMGHDKMYWYQQDPGMELHLIHYSYGVNSTEKGDLSSESTVSRIRTEHFPLTLESARPSHTSQYLCASSGPGVNQPQHFGDGTRLSIL.

CDR3 loop: CASSQDRTGTGRNYGYTF. The CDR3 DNA reads as TGTGCCAGCAGCCAAGATCGAACCGGGACAGGGCGTAACTATGGCTACACCTTC. The rearrangement links TRBV3-1 (or the pseudogene TRBV3-2) to TRBJ1-2, with 9 bases fitting TRBD1. This CDR3 has 18 residues. V lost 0 bases, J lost 1 base, and 9 bases stayed unmatched. Germline V gives CDR1 LGHDT, CDR2 YNNKEL (reference sequence).

V and J are TRBV21-1 and TRBJ1-5; the D call TRBD1 from the table was never checked on the DNA. TRBV21-1 is given as a pseudogene. The CDR3 consists of 16 residues. CDR3 nucleotides: TGTGCCAGCAGCAGCCCCCGGGACAGGGTAAATCAGCCCCAGCATTTT. Protein product: CASSSPRDRVNQPQHF.

The V call is TRBV7-2, the J call TRBJ1-2; D not certain. From germline, CDR1 is SGHTA and CDR2 FQGNSA. Trimming shortened V by 5 bases and J by 8 bases, and 15 bases separated the two germline ends. The CDR3 has 13 amino acids. CDR3 sequence (DNA): TGTGCCAGCAGCGACTCGCATCGAGGGGGCTACACCTTC. This encodes CASSDSHRGGYTF.

The chain links TRBV3-1 (or the pseudogene TRBV3-2) to TRBJ2-5; 12 bases match TRBD2. Trimming took 3 bases from V and 7 from J; bases not matched to a gene: 21. Germline loops: CDR1 LGHDT, CDR2 YNNKEL (reference sequence). The CDR3 has 20 residues. The DNA for the CDR3 is TGTGCCAGCAGCCACTCCCGGCCTATTTCGACTAGCGGGGGCCCACTGACCCAGTACTTC. Its translation: CASSHSRPISTSGGPLTQYF.

The chain couples TRBV9 to TRBJ2-2, with unresolved D. CDR1 and CDR2 (germline): SGDLS, YYNGEE. V dropped 1 base and J dropped 4 bases, with 8 bases sitting between them. The CDR3 contains 14 residues. The DNA for the CDR3 is TGTGCCAGCAGCGTAAACTTCGGCACCGGGGAGCTGTTTTTT. Its translation is CASSVNFGTGELFF.

V usage is TRBV5-1 and J usage is TRBJ1-1; TRBD1 aligns across 9 bases. V gave up 0 bases and J gave up 6 bases; unmatched junction bases: 6. CDR1 SGHRS and CDR2 YFSETQ come from the germline V gene. This CDR3 has 15 residues. CDR3 residues: CASSLAQGQGAEAFF. The CDR3 DNA follows: TGCGCCAGCAGCTTGGCCCAGGGACAGGGCGCTGAAGCTTTCTTT.

The V gene is TRBV4-1, the J gene TRBJ1-2, with D unresolved. Trimming pared 1 base from V and 4 bases from J, leaving 19 bases between. Looked up from germline, CDR1 is MGHRA and CDR2 is YSYEKL. This CDR3 has 17 residues. CDR3 residues: CASSQGSWELDGYGYTF. DNA for the CDR3: TGCGCCAGCAGCCAAGGTAGTTGGGAACTGGACGGCTATGGCTACACCTTC.

In its sample, this clone ranks as large. The chain joins TRBV24-1 to TRBJ1-3; D is uncertain. The germline V and J ends were trimmed by 12 bases and 0 bases, with 11 bases remaining between them. Germline V lookup: CDR1 KGHDR, CDR2 SFDVKD. This CDR3 region has 13 residues. The CDR3 here is CASSGDSGNTIYF. CDR3 bases: TGTGCCTCTAGTGGAGACTCTGGAAACACCATATATTTT.

The chain uses TRBV29-1 and TRBJ1-2, with TRBD1 identical over 8 bases. V dropped 7 bases and J dropped 7; count of bases not matched to a gene: 11. The V gene's germline CDR1 is SQVTM and CDR2 ANQGSEA. The CDR3 totals 13 residues. Written as DNA, the CDR3 is TGCAGCGCGGTGGGACAGGCAGGGTTTGGCTACACCTTC. It encodes CSAVGQAGFGYTF.

This chain joins TRBV5-1 and TRBJ1-2; TRBD1 aligns across 7 bases. CDR1 is SGHRS and CDR2 is YFSETQ in the germline V gene. Unmatched junction bases numbered 8, after V lost 4 bases and J lost 2 bases. The CDR3 sequence is 15 residues long. For the CDR3, the DNA is TGCGCCAGCAGCCGTAACCGGGACAGCAACTATGGCTACACCTTC. This translates into CASSRNRDSNYGYTF.

This clone is labeled medium-sized. The genes are TRBV7-2 and TRBJ1-1; D is unresolved. In germline, CDR1 is SGHTA, CDR2 FQGNSA. The CDR3 covers 13 residues. The V gene lost 1 base and the J gene lost 4 bases, with 7 bases spanning the gap. The CDR3 protein is CASSLGVGTEAFF. In DNA, the CDR3 is TGTGCCAGCAGCTTAGGGGTCGGCACTGAAGCTTTCTTT. Combining the CDR3 with reference TRBV7-2 and TRBJ1-1 gives the whole variable domain GAGVSQSPSNKVTEKGKDVELRCDPISGHTALYWYRQSLGQGLEFLIYFQGNSAPDKSGLPSDRFSAERTGGSVSTLTIQRTQQEDSAVYLCASSLGVGTEAFFGQGTRLTVV.